This paragraph reports one TCR beta chain. The CDR3 spans 16 residues. Germline-derived CDR1 and CDR2 are SEHNR and FQNEAQ (reference sequence). V shed 1 base, J shed 3 bases, and the junction held 5 bases outside the gene matches. The data belong to a study of blood T cell repertoires in COVID-19. Profiling relied on immunoSEQ multiplex PCR, and the TCRdb table lists in-frame clones only, not all of them. The repertoire holds approximately 180,000 clones, with about 88% as singletons. The clonotype comes from a human donor in a cohort sampled during active COVID-19. The sample consisted of peripheral blood. The chain joins TRBV7-9 to TRBJ2-3; 9 bases line up with TRBD2. The CDR3 DNA sequence: TGTGCCAGCAGCTTAGGGATTAGCGGGGGTACAGATACGCAGTATTTT. Its translation is CASSLGISGGTDTQYF.